Many counts were recorded for the clone carrying this T cell receptor (beta chain). Its antigen is currently unknown. One entry per CDR3 protein, called by TCRdb with MiXCR from the 5' RACE reads. The sample includes 140,000 to 150,000 distinct CDR3 sequences, more than 6.5% of them seen just once. This sample is drawn from a study of T cells after yellow fever vaccination. Overall study results and limits: Weaker, the secondary response had a peak occurring faster, on day 5 versus 15. Just a small share of clonotypes turned up in the CD4 compartment as well as the CD8 compartment.

In germline, CDR1 is SGHVS, CDR2 FQNEAQ. The ends lost 4 bases at V and 5 bases at J; junction bases unmatched: 8. This CDR3 is 16 amino acids long. The rearrangement joins TRBV7-8 to TRBJ2-3, with 11 bases fitting TRBD1. The origin of this receptor is a man aged 25-40 years who received the YFV17D yellow fever vaccine. The sequencing used CD4+ T cells sorted from PBMCs, collected 10 days after the yellow fever booster vaccination. The CDR3 DNA sequence: TGTGCCAGCAGCTACTCCCGGGGACAGGGGGGAGATACGCAGTATTTT. Translating it yields CASSYSRGQGGDTQYF.